Following are 29 T cell receptor gamma chains from one sample sequenced in a study of γδ T cells in repeated Plasmodium falciparum infection. Flow sorting of PBMC yielded separate Vgamma9/Vdelta2+ and Vdelta2-negative gammadelta T cell populations for bulk repertoire analysis. TCRdb called clones anew from the multiplex PCR reads with CATT. The table includes over 25,000 gamma-chain clones, around 3% detected once. Sequencing used gamma-delta T cells from blood. Source of these receptors: a pool of human donors (malaria-infected and uninfected, not separated).

This clone has more than one count but fewer than ten. This DNA translates differently at residue 7 from the TCRdb protein, which is that of a much larger clone; a read error is likely, and the protein shown is the DNA's own translation. The chain joins TRGV3 to TRGJ1 or TRGJ2. Losses at the gene ends were 1 base for V and 3 bases for J; bases not matched to a gene: 6. CDR1 VTNTFY and CDR2 YDVSTARD come from the germline V gene (reference sequence). CDR3 length: 14 amino acids. This CDR3 reads CATWDSYPYYKKLF. The CDR3 nucleotides read TGTGCCACCTGGGACAGTTACCCTTATTATAAGAAACTCTTT.

In this sample, this clone turned up many times. The protein held in TCRdb is that of a much larger clone and does not match this DNA's translation at residue 5, likely because of a read error; the protein shown is translated from the DNA. The chain couples TRGV5 to TRGJ1 or TRGJ2. TCRdb lists no J gene, so it was determined here by aligning the DNA to germline. Germline CDR1 and CDR2: VINAFY and YDVSNSKD. The CDR3 length is 14 residues. The CDR3 protein is CATWGRRAYYKKLF. DNA for the CDR3: TGTGCCACCTGGGGCAGGAGGGCCTATTATAAGAAACTCTTT.

With regard to this clone: It differs at one base from a far larger clone, so likely a read error. The same CDR3 is also encoded by other DNA sequences in this sample. The rearrangement links TRGV9 to TRGJP. The J gene is absent in TCRdb and was assigned here via DNA matching to germline. CDR1 and CDR2 (germline): GITISATS, ISYDGTV (reference sequence). The CDR3 is 18 amino acids. The DNA for the CDR3 is TGCGCCTTGTGGGAGGTGCGGGTATGGAGTTGGGCAAAAAAAATCAAGGTATTT. Translation: CALWEVRVWSWAKKIKVF.

Concerning this clone itself: TCRdb has a much larger clone's protein, which differs at residue 8 from the translation of this DNA, likely because of a read error; what is shown is the protein translated from the DNA. J is TRGJ1 or TRGJ2 and V is TRGV8. Germline V gives CDR1 VENAVY, CDR2 YDSYNSRV. The trim removed 9 bases at V and 12 bases at J, leaving 14 bases unmatched. This CDR3 comprises 11 residues. CDR3 in amino acids: CATAKEGGKLF. The CDR3 DNA is TGTGCCACCGCAAAGGAGGGAGGGAAACTCTTT.

A word on this clone: The translation of this DNA and the TCRdb protein of a much larger clone differ at residue 10, probably owing to a read error; the protein shown here is translated from the DNA. In DNA, the CDR3 is TGTGCCTTGTGGGAGGTGCGAGGAAGAGCGGATAAGAAACTCTTT. This translates into CALWEVRGRADKKLF. This chain uses TRGV9 with TRGJ1 or TRGJ2. As TCRdb names no J gene, one was assigned here on the basis of a DNA match to germline. The germline V gene encodes CDR1 GITISATS and CDR2 ISYDGTV (reference sequence). CDR3 length equals 15 residues. V shed 0 bases, J shed 8 bases, and the junction held 13 bases outside the gene matches.

This clone was detected many times. This may be a read error, as it is one base from a much larger clone. V usage is TRGV2 and J usage is TRGJ1 or TRGJ2. Assignment of the J gene here rests on matching the DNA to germline, because TCRdb gives none. CDR3 size: 13 residues. The germline gives CDR1 EGSNGY, CDR2 YDSYNSKV. V lost 0 bases, J lost 6 bases, and 5 bases stayed unmatched. Here the CDR3 reads CATWDGPSYKKLF. CDR3 in DNA: TGTGCCACCTGGGACGGGCCAAGTTATAAGAAACTCTTT.

For this clone: This DNA's translation and the protein TCRdb lists, from a much larger clone, do not match at residue 10, likely due to a read error; the protein shown is translated from the DNA. In nucleotides, the CDR3 is TGTGCCACCTGGGACAGGCAGAATTATATGAAACTCTTT. The encoded protein is CATWDRQNYMKLF. The chain has TRGV3 and TRGJ1 or TRGJ2. TCRdb gives no J gene; it was assigned here by matching the DNA to germline. The CDR3 extends over 13 amino acids. The germline gives CDR1 VTNTFY, CDR2 YDVSTARD (reference sequence).

This clone was seen more than once but under ten times. TCRdb records a much larger clone's protein for this DNA, with a difference at residue 10 that likely arises from a read error; the protein given is the translation of the DNA. The V segment is TRGV2, and no J call was made. CDR3 length: 28 amino acids. CDR1 is EGSNGY and CDR2 is YDSYNSKV in the germline V gene. The chain's CDR3 is CATWDDRNSMAVEQHLLSQVSIGRIQHF. The CDR3 nucleotides are TGTGCCACCTGGGACGACCGAAACTCTATGGCAGTGGAACAACACTTGTTGTCACAGGTAAGTATCGGAAGAATACAACATTTC.

The sample holds many counts of this clone. Since a much larger clone is just one base distant, this may be a read error. V is TRGV3 and J is TRGJ1 or TRGJ2. The J gene is absent in TCRdb and was assigned here via DNA matching to germline. In germline, CDR1 is VTNTFY, CDR2 YDVSTARD (reference sequence). CDR3 length equals 13 residues. CDR3 in amino acids: CATWDLLLYRKLF. The CDR3 DNA is TGTGCCACCTGGGATTTGCTCCTTTATAGGAAACTCTTT.

This clone was observed at least ten times. This chain uses TRGV3 with TRGJ1 or TRGJ2. In the absence of a J gene in TCRdb, the DNA was matched to germline to assign it here. The germline gives CDR1 VTNTFY, CDR2 YDVSTARD (reference sequence). The junction had 12 bases not matched to a gene; V was cut back by 4 bases and J by 3 bases. The CDR3 has 15 amino acids. The CDR3 sequence: CATWERGRGYYKKLF. The CDR3 DNA is TGTGCCACCTGGGAAAGAGGCCGGGGTTATTATAAGAAACTCTTT.

In regard to this clone: TCRdb shows a much larger clone's protein in place of this DNA's translation, and the two differ at residue 4, likely through a read error; the protein shown is translated from the DNA. Other DNA sequences within the sample encode an identical CDR3. This sequence joins TRGV9 and TRGJ1 or TRGJ2. TCRdb records no J gene; here it was assigned by comparing the DNA to germline. Germline V gives CDR1 GITISATS, CDR2 ISYDGTV (reference sequence). The CDR3 length is 13 residues. The CDR3 is CALREVPLYKKLF. CDR3 nucleotides: TGTGCCTTGCGGGAGGTGCCATTGTATAAGAAACTCTTT.

This clone has ten or more counts. The TCRdb record carries a much larger clone's protein, which differs from this DNA's translation at residue 12; a read error is the likely cause, and the protein listed here is the DNA translation. The V and J genes are TRGV9 and TRGJ1 or TRGJ2. The length of the CDR3 is 15 residues. The germline gives CDR1 GITISATS, CDR2 ISYDGTV (reference sequence). The chain's CDR3 is CALWEVTRTYYRKLF. The CDR3 DNA sequence: TGTGCCTTGTGGGAGGTTACTAGAACCTATTATAGGAAACTCTTT.

This clone was recorded many times. The protein given by TCRdb reflects a much larger clone and differs at residue 13 from this DNA's translation, likely from a read error; the protein shown is the DNA's translation. V gene TRGV9 combines with J gene TRGJP. Because TCRdb records no J gene, it was assigned here through a match of the DNA to germline. The CDR3 runs to 18 residues. The germline CDR1 and CDR2 sequences are GITISATS and ISYDGTV (reference sequence). The DNA for the CDR3 is TGTGCCTTGTGGGAGGTGACCCAATCGGAGTTGGGCAGAAAAATCAAGGTATTT. Translation: CALWEVTQSELGRKIKVF.

This clone occurred many times. The protein that TCRdb holds for this DNA derives from a much larger clone and differs from the translated DNA at residue 14, which likely indicates a read error; the protein shown here is translated from the DNA. This chain uses TRGV3 with TRGJP2. Matching the DNA to germline supplied the J gene, which TCRdb does not give. CDR1 is VTNTFY, CDR2 YDVSTARD, per germline (reference sequence). The CDR3 totals 17 residues. CDR3 region: CATWDRPSAPRDWTKTF. For the CDR3, the DNA is TGTGCCACCTGGGACAGGCCGTCTGCTCCCCGTGATTGGACCAAGACGTTT.

This clone has just a few counts. The protein TCRdb gives is from a much larger clone and does not agree with this DNA's translation at residue 4, likely a read error; the protein shown here comes from the DNA. The V gene is TRGV9, the J gene TRGJP. TCRdb gives no J gene; it was assigned here by matching the DNA to germline. V trimming: 9 bases; J trimming: 5 bases; junction bases outside the gene matches: 16. Per germline, CDR1 GITISATS and CDR2 ISYDGTV (reference sequence). The CDR3 totals 18 residues. CDR3 residues: CALRIPCSKELGKKIKVF. The CDR3 bases are TGTGCCTTGCGTATACCCTGCAGTAAAGAGTTGGGCAAAAAAATCAAGGTATTT.

This clone was seen many times. The chain employs TRGV9 and TRGJ1 or TRGJ2. TCRdb carries no J gene annotation; the J gene was assigned here by matching the DNA with germline. The CDR3 length is 15 residues. CDR1 is GITISATS and CDR2 is ISYDGTV in the germline V gene (reference sequence). V was pared by 4 bases and J by 4 bases, with 13 bases of the junction left unmatched. The CDR3 sequence is CALWDPGGGYYKKLF. The CDR3 nucleotides are TGTGCCTTGTGGGACCCAGGAGGGGGATATTATAAGAAACTCTTT.

This clone appeared a few times. This DNA translates differently at residue 6 from the TCRdb protein, which is that of a much larger clone; a read error is likely, and the protein shown is the DNA's own translation. V usage is TRGV9 and J usage is TRGJP1. The J gene, absent from TCRdb, was called here by matching the DNA to germline. The CDR3 runs 14 residues. Losses at the gene ends were 6 bases for V and 10 bases for J; bases not matched to a gene: 14. Germline CDR1 is GITISATS and CDR2 is ISYDGTV (reference sequence). Here the CDR3 DNA reads TGTGCCTTGTGGCCCACTACCCCCATTTGGTTCAAGATATTT. It translates to CALWPTTPIWFKIF.

As concerns this clone: A much larger clone lies a single base off, so this may be a read error. The limits of the CDR3 on the DNA are not certain, so only TCRdb's listed CDR3 is given. No J gene was named, though the V gene is TRGV5. Germline-derived CDR1 and CDR2 are VINAFY and YDVSNSKD. The CDR3 sequence runs 32 residues, both termini included. CDR3 residues: CATWDRRRIIRNSLAVEQHWLSQVSIGRIQHF.

This clone has ten or more counts. A read error likely explains why the TCRdb protein, taken from a much larger clone, differs from this DNA's translation at residue 5; the protein shown is translated from the DNA. This chain connects TRGV9 to TRGJP. CDR1 is GITISATS and CDR2 is ISYDGTV in the germline V gene (reference sequence). V lost 6 bases and J lost 4; bases outside the gene matches: 6. The CDR3 sequence is 16 residues long. The CDR3 DNA reads as TGTGCCTTGTGGAAGCACCAAGAGTTGGGCAAAAAAATCAAGGTATTT. This sequence encodes CALWKHQELGKKIKVF.

The table lists this clone with many counts. This likely reflects a read error, since a far larger clone is one base away. At the DNA level, this CDR3 is encoded by other sequences in the same sample as well. The rearrangement joins TRGV9 to TRGJ1 or TRGJ2. Looked up from germline, CDR1 is GITISATS and CDR2 is ISYDGTV (reference sequence). The CDR3 loop spans 12 amino acids. CDR3 coding DNA: TGTGCCTTGCGCCTGAATTATTATAAGAAGCTCTTT. Translated, it gives CALRLNYYKKLF.

This clone was found a few times. The rearrangement uses TRGV2 and TRGJ1 or TRGJ2. The J gene, not given by TCRdb, was assigned here from a germline match of the nucleotide sequence. Germline assignment: CDR1 EGSNGY and CDR2 YDSYNSKV. CDR3 length equals 13 residues. V was clipped by 0 bases and J by 12 bases; unmatched bases: 11. The CDR3 sequence is CATWDGRTLRKLF. The CDR3 nucleotides are TGTGCCACCTGGGACGGGCGGACGTTGAGGAAACTCTTT.

As regards this clone: The amino acid sequence in TCRdb belongs to a much larger clone and departs from this DNA's translation at residue 12, likely a sequencing read error; the sequence shown is translated from the DNA. This chain uses TRGV9 with TRGJP. The J gene, absent from TCRdb, was called here by matching the DNA to germline. CDR1 GITISATS and CDR2 ISYDGTV come from the germline V gene (reference sequence). This CDR3 is built from 17 residues. CDR3 amino acids: CALWEGKQELGQKIKVF. The DNA of the CDR3 is TGTGCCTTGTGGGAAGGAAAACAAGAGTTGGGCCAAAAAATCAAGGTATTT.

This clone was counted at least ten times. The likely explanation is a read error, given a far larger clone one base away. The same CDR3 arises from other DNA sequences in this sample as well. The chain couples TRGV3 to TRGJ1 or TRGJ2. V lost 0 bases, J lost 6 bases, and 5 bases stayed unmatched. This CDR3 spans 13 amino acids. Germline lookup yields CDR1 VTNTFY and CDR2 YDVSTARD (reference sequence). The CDR3 DNA sequence: TGTGCCACCTGGGACAGGCTTGGTTATAAGAAACTCTTT. It yields the protein CATWDRLGYKKLF.

The sample holds many counts of this clone. TCRdb has a much larger clone's protein, which differs at residue 5 from the translation of this DNA, likely because of a read error; what is shown is the protein translated from the DNA. V usage is TRGV4 and J usage is TRGJ1 or TRGJ2. Germline V gene data show CDR1 as EGSTGY and CDR2 as YDSYTSSV. J was trimmed by 3 bases and V by 5 bases; bases with no gene match: 7. CDR3 length: 13 residues. The CDR3 spells CATWGAPYYKKLF. The CDR3 bases are TGTGCCACCTGGGGTGCGCCTTATTATAAGAAACTCTTT.

As to this clone: TCRdb's protein for this DNA is that of a much larger clone and differs from the translation at residue 12, likely a read error; the protein shown is the DNA translation. V gene TRGV8 was called; the J gene was not. The CDR3 is 14 residues long. Germline values: CDR1 VENAVY, CDR2 YDSYNSRV. Here the CDR3 DNA reads TGTGCCACCTGGGATTTTTTGGATTATTATAAGAATCTCTTT. Protein: CATWDFLDYYKNLF.

This clone turned up a few times. TCRdb attributes to this sequence the protein of a much larger clone, which differs from the DNA translation at residue 10; a read error is likely, and the protein displayed is translated from the DNA. The chain couples TRGV4 to TRGJ1 or TRGJ2. TCRdb gives no J gene; it was assigned here by matching the DNA to germline. The CDR3 is 14 residues long. Germline-derived CDR1 and CDR2 are EGSTGY and YDSYTSSV. The CDR3, as DNA: TGTGCCACCTGGGATGAGACCCGTTATGATAAGAAACTCTTT. It specifies CATWDETRYDKKLF.

The table lists this clone with a few counts. The protein given by TCRdb reflects a much larger clone and differs at residue 2 from this DNA's translation, likely from a read error; the protein shown is the DNA's translation. This chain connects TRGV9 to TRGJP. The germline gives CDR1 GITISATS, CDR2 ISYDGTV (reference sequence). CDR3 length: 18 residues. CDR3 region: CTLWEVNEQELGKKIKVF. The CDR3, as DNA: TGTACCTTGTGGGAGGTGAACGAGCAAGAGTTGGGCAAAAAAATCAAGGTATTT.

This clone was counted ten times or more. The protein recorded in TCRdb matches a much larger clone and deviates from this DNA's translation at residue 8, suggesting a read error; the protein here is obtained by translating the DNA. The J segment was not called; the V segment is TRGV9. Germline V gives CDR1 GITISATS, CDR2 ISYDGTV (reference sequence). This CDR3 has 10 amino acids. The CDR3 DNA follows: TGTGCCTTGTGGGAGTTGCAGGAACTCTTT. Its protein is CALWELQELF.

Concerning this clone itself: The protein that TCRdb holds for this DNA derives from a much larger clone and differs from the translated DNA at residue 9, which likely indicates a read error; the protein shown here is translated from the DNA. J is TRGJ1 or TRGJ2 and V is TRGV4. Here the J gene was assigned by germline matching of the DNA, as TCRdb has none. The germline V gene has CDR1 EGSTGY and CDR2 YDSYTSSV. The CDR3 sequence is 14 residues long. CDR3 loop: CATWDGLNHYKKLF. The CDR3, as DNA: TGTGCCACCTGGGATGGGCTGAATCATTATAAGAAACTCTTT.